What follows describes a single T cell receptor beta chain. As yet, its antigen is unknown. The sample is drawn from a study of T cell responses to AZD1222 COVID-19 vaccine. Findings and caveats of the study: Reportedly, close to half of spike-specific TCRs are directed against unmutated variant regions.

Data came from immunoSEQ multiplex PCR; TCRdb stores just in-frame clones and leaves some out. The profile shows roughly 110,000 clones, approximately 87% of them singletons. CDR3 length: 15 residues. Germline CDR1 LGHDT, CDR2 YNNKEL (reference sequence). Trimming pared 4 bases from V and 8 bases from J, leaving 17 bases between. The origin of this receptor is an adult in good health. J is TRBJ1-4 and V is TRBV3-1 (or the pseudogene TRBV3-2); tentatively, D is TRBD1 (6 bases). Sequenced material: peripheral blood, taken on day 0 of AZD1222 vaccination. DNA of the CDR3: TGTGCCAGCAGCCCCGGGACACCTCGAAAGGAAAAACTGTTTTTT. Amino acid sequence: CASSPGTPRKEKLFF.